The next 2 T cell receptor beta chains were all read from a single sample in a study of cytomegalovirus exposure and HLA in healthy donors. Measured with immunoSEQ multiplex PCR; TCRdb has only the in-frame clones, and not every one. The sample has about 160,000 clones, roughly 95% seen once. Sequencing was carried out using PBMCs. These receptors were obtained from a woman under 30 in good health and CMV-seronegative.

The DNA for the CDR3 is TGTGCCAGCAGCTATGGACAGCGTAATGAAAAACTGTTTTTT. Protein sequence: CASSYGQRNEKLFF. The chain links TRBV5-6 to TRBJ1-4; tentative D call: TRBD1 (6 bases). The CDR3 contains 14 residues. V was clipped by 3 bases and J by 4 bases, with 10 bases between them. Germline V gene sequence: CDR1 SGHDT, CDR2 YYEEEE.

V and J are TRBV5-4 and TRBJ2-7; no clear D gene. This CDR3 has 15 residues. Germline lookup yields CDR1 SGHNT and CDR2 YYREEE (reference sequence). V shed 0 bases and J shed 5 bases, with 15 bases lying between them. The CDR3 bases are TGTGCCAGCAGCTTGGGACTCGTCCCTTTGGACGAGCAGTACTTC. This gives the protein CASSLGLVPLDEQYF.